This TCR beta chain derives from a study of tumor-infiltrating lymphocytes in primary liver carcinoma. Germline CDR1 and CDR2: SGHNT and YYREEE (reference sequence). CDR3 length: 16 amino acids. After removal of 3 bases from V and 2 bases from J, the junction contained 6 bases not matched to a gene. Comments on this clonotype: Its antigen remains unidentified. A much larger clone sits a single nucleotide away, making a read error possible.

General study results and limits: The top-250-clone fraction was significantly higher in tumors than in blood (p = 0.039).

It was from about 19-30 mg of unsorted bulk tissue that RNA and DNA were co-extracted. These patients lived with chronic HBV infection and had never been treated. A primer matching the constant region was used to make TCR beta cDNA from around 550 ng of total RNA. Sequencing libraries for TCR beta derived from three nested multiplex PCR rounds that used slightly modified ARM-PCR. The study ran its first two PCR rounds for around 10 cycles each, using TRBV1-TRBV30 forward primers and a C-beta reverse primer. TCRdb reprocessed the multiplex PCR reads with MiXCR, giving one entry per CDR3 protein. The sample consists of about 120,000 distinct CDR3 sequences, roughly 70% of them appearing once.

This receptor was taken from a woman aged 55-69 years with primary liver carcinoma and hepatitis B virus infection. The sample was tumor-adjacent normal liver tissue. The chain employs TRBV5-4 and TRBJ2-5; 11 bases map to TRBD2. CDR3 coding DNA: TGTGCCAGCAGCTCGGTGGGACTAGCGGATCAAGAGACCCAGTACTTC. Its protein product is CASSSVGLADQETQYF.